The 3 T cell receptor beta chains reported below all come from one sample, sequenced in a study of preoperative IRX-2 immunotherapy in early breast cancer. Sample treatment: preoperative locoregional IRX-2 cytokine immunotherapy. The assay was immunoSEQ multiplex PCR, and TCRdb's table has in-frame clones only and misses some. The data show approximately 3,100 clones, around 80% seen once. Material: tumor tissue, obtained after IRX-2 immunotherapy. These receptors came from a human donor with breast cancer.

The table lists this clone with a few counts. The J gene is TRBJ1-2, the V gene TRBV28; 7 positions agree with TRBD1. CDR1 is MDHEN, CDR2 SYDVKM, per germline. Trimming took 7 bases from V and 4 from J; bases not matched to a gene: 12. This CDR3 has 15 amino acids. For the CDR3, the DNA is TGTGCCAGCATTAGGGGACAGCTTCCAGGCTATGGCTACACCTTC. This encodes CASIRGQLPGYGYTF.

This chain uses TRBV19 with TRBJ1-4, with D perhaps matching TRBD1 (6 bases). CDR1 LNHDA and CDR2 SQIVND come from the germline V gene (reference sequence). V was trimmed by 4 bases and J by 8 bases, leaving 26 bases between them. This CDR3 spans 18 amino acids. CDR3 in amino acids: CASSTTGDIPQLGEKLFF. Here the CDR3 DNA reads TGTGCCAGTAGTACGACGGGGGACATACCGCAACTTGGCGAAAAACTGTTTTTT.

The count of this clone is one. The rearrangement links TRBV28 to TRBJ1-4; D is unresolved. Germline V gives CDR1 MDHEN, CDR2 SYDVKM. V lost 5 bases and J lost 4, with 11 bases in between. The CDR3 totals 14 residues. CDR3 loop: CASSTNGNNEKLFF. The CDR3, as DNA: TGTGCCAGCAGTACGAACGGGAATAATGAAAAACTGTTTTTT. Supplemented by reference TRBV28 and TRBJ1-4, the full variable domain reads DVKVTQSSRYLVKRTGEKVFLECVQDMDHENMFWYRQDPGLGLRLIYFSYDVKMKEKGDIPEGYSVSREKKERFSLILESASTNQTSMYLCASSTNGNNEKLFFGSGTQLSVL.